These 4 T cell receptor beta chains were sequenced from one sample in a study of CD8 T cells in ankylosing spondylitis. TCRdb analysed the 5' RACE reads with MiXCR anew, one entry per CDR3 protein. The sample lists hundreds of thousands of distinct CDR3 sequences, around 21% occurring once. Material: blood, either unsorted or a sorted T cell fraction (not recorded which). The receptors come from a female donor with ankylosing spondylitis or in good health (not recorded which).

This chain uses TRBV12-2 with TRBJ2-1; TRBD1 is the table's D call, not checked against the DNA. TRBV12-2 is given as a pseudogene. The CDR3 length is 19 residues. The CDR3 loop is CASRLAPFRGPPFLDEQFF. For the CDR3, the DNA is TGTGCAAGTCGCTTAGCGCCGTTTCGGGGCCCCCCTTTTCTCGATGAGCAGTTCTTC.

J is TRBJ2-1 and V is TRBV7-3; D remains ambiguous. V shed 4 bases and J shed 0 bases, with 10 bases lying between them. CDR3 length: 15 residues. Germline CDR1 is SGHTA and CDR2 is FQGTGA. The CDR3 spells CASSSVPSSYNEQFF. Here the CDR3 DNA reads TGTGCCAGCAGCTCTGTACCGAGCTCCTACAATGAGCAGTTCTTC.

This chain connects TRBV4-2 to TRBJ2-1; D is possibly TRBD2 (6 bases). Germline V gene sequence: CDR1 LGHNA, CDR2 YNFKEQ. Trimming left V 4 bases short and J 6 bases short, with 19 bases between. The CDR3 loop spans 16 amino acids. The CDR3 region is CASSPGVSGPLNEQFF. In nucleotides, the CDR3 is TGTGCCAGCAGCCCGGGGGTGAGCGGACCGCTCAATGAGCAGTTCTTC.

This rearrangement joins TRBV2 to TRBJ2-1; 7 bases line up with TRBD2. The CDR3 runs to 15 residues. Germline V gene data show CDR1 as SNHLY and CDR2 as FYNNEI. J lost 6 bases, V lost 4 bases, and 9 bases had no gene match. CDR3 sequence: CASSAMGGRRNEQFF. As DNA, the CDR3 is TGTGCCAGCAGTGCAATGGGAGGGCGCCGCAATGAGCAGTTCTTC. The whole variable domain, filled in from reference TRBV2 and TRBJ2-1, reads EPEVTQTPSHQVTQMGQEVILRCVPISNHLYFYWYRQILGQKVEFLVSFYNNEISEKSEIFDDQFSVERPDGSNFTLKIRSTKLEDSAMYFCASSAMGGRRNEQFFGPGTRLTVL.